The TCR beta chain under discussion was sequenced for a study of T cells in Graves' hyperthyroidism and ophthalmopathy. Germline CDR1 reads SGHVS; CDR2 reads FNYEAQ. The germline V and J ends were trimmed by 2 bases and 7 bases, with 14 bases remaining between them. The CDR3 spans 15 residues. TCR beta CDR3 regions were amplified from RNA. Carried out on the TCR CDR3, a first-round RT-PCR used the HTBI primer set. TCRdb analysed the multiplex PCR reads with MiXCR anew, one entry per CDR3 protein. Of a few hundred thousand distinct CDR3 sequences listed, 40% to 50% are singletons. This clonotype occurred a few times.

The TCR originated in an adult woman with Graves' disease, either hyperthyroidism or ophthalmopathy (not recorded which). The sequenced sample was peripheral blood or thyroid tissue (not recorded which). V and J are TRBV7-6 and TRBJ2-2; D perhaps matches TRBD1 (6 bases). Here the CDR3 DNA reads TGTGCCAGCAGCTTATCGATGGCGGACAGCGGGGAGCTGTTTTTT. Translated, it gives CASSLSMADSGELFF.